A selection of T cell receptor beta chains follows, all from one sample in a study of beta chain features in type 1 diabetes. Data came from immunoSEQ multiplex PCR; TCRdb stores just in-frame clones and leaves some out. The sample lists 140,000 to 150,000 clones; roughly 50% were seen once. The sequenced sample was Tregs from blood. The receptor source for this set is a man aged 18 to 29 in good health. CDR3s include the opening cysteine and the closing phenylalanine or tryptophan. D genes are given only for firm matches. Expanded clones get a size class; other rows say once, few or many, or leave the size out.

CASSSGQALGSPLHF TGTGCCAGCAGTTCGGGACAGGCTTTAGGTTCACCCCTCCACTTT TRBJ1-6 - TRBV2 TRBD1 15
CASSPAGEKLFF TGTGCCAGCAGCCCGGCGGGTGAAAAACTGTTTTTT TRBJ1-4 - TRBV28 - 12
CAWSITPRVQYF TGTGCCTGGAGTATAACCCCCCGGGTCCAGTACTTC TRBJ2-5 - TRBV30 - 12
CASSPTSGLVEQFF TGTGCCAGCAGCCCGACTAGCGGGTTGGTGGAGCAGTTCTTC TRBJ2-1 - TRBV7-3 TRBD2 14
CASTGTRGAGELFF TGTGCCAGCACGGGGACTAGAGGCGCCGGGGAGCTGTTTTTT TRBJ2-2 few TRBV6-5 TRBD2 14
CASRSGQGAYGYTF TGTGCCAGCCGCTCGGGACAGGGGGCATATGGCTACACCTTC TRBJ1-2 - TRBV7-9 TRBD1 14
CASSKDRLNEQFF TGTGCCAGCAGCAAAGACAGACTCAATGAGCAGTTCTTC TRBJ2-1 - TRBV7-3 - 13
CASSPSGPTDTQYF TGTGCTAGCTCCCCTAGCGGCCCCACAGATACGCAGTATTTT TRBJ2-3 - TRBV2 TRBD2 14
CASSLTGTYEQYF TGTGCCAGCTCTCTCACGGGTACCTACGAGCAGTACTTC TRBJ2-7 few TRBV18 - 13
CASSIYTGTPNSYEQYF TGTGCCAGCAGCATTTATACCGGGACACCAAACTCCTACGAGCAGTACTTC TRBJ2-7 - TRBV5-4 - 17
CASSPFGLAAKNIQYF TGTGCCAGCTCACCCTTTGGACTAGCGGCCAAAAACATTCAGTACTTC TRBJ2-4 once TRBV18 TRBD2 16
CASSLKGFRGRGNTIYF TGTGCCAGCAGTTTAAAGGGTTTCAGGGGGCGTGGAAACACCATATATTTT TRBJ1-3 - TRBV28 TRBD1 17
CASNPGTGLVGNYGYTF TGTGCCAGCAATCCCGGGACAGGGTTAGTGGGTAACTATGGCTACACCTTC TRBJ1-2 - TRBV5-6 TRBD1 17
CASSYLGQGYTEQYF TGTGCCAGCAGTTACTTGGGACAGGGGTACACCGAGCAGTACTTC TRBJ2-7 - TRBV6-5 TRBD1 15
CASSPPTGYFYEQYF TGTGCCAGCTCACCACCGACAGGTTACTTCTACGAGCAGTACTTC TRBJ2-7 - TRBV18 - 15
CASRAPAKRTQYF TGTGCCAGCAGAGCCCCCGCCAAGAGAACCCAGTACTTC TRBJ2-5 - TRBV28 - 13
CAIRQGLKGNTIYF TGTGCCATCAGACAGGGGCTTAAAGGAAACACCATATATTTT TRBJ1-3 - TRBV10-3 TRBD1 14
CASSRGQGWETQYF TGTGCCAGCAGTCGAGGACAGGGTTGGGAGACCCAGTACTTC TRBJ2-5 - TRBV27 TRBD1 14
CASSQGGTQYF TGTGCCAGCAGCCAGGGGGGGACCCAGTACTTC TRBJ2-5 few TRBV2 - 11
CASSYGLAADTQYF TGTGCCAGCAGCTACGGACTAGCAGCAGATACGCAGTATTTT TRBJ2-3 few TRBV7-2 TRBD2 14
CASSFTGGRETQYF TGTGCCAGCAGCTTCACAGGGGGCCGGGAGACCCAGTACTTC TRBJ2-5 few TRBV11-2 TRBD1 14
CASSLFAGGPGYTQYF TGTGCCAGCAGCTTATTTGCGGGAGGGCCTGGTTATACGCAGTATTTT TRBJ2-3 - TRBV7-3 TRBD2 16
CASTAGISYEQYF TGTGCCAGCACGGCAGGGATCTCCTACGAGCAGTACTTC TRBJ2-7 few TRBV6-6 - 13
CASSQERGGYEQYF TGCGCCAGCAGCCAAGAGAGGGGGGGCTACGAGCAGTACTTC TRBJ2-7 once TRBV4-3 - 14
CASNLGSGAYNEQFF TGCGCCAGCAACTTGGGTAGCGGGGCATACAATGAGCAGTTCTTC TRBJ2-1 - TRBV5-1 TRBD2 15
CASSYVRVKDNEQFF TGTGCCAGCAGTTACGTGAGGGTAAAGGACAATGAGCAGTTCTTC TRBJ2-1 - TRBV6-5 - 15
CSVGTGGETQYF TGCAGCGTTGGGACTGGAGGGGAGACCCAGTACTTC TRBJ2-5 few TRBV29-1 - 12
CASSLVGPSGGYEQYF TGTGCCAGCAGCTTAGTAGGTCCTAGCGGGGGATACGAGCAGTACTTC TRBJ2-7 - TRBV7-2 TRBD2 16
CASRPLGGRIGELFF TGTGCCAGCAGACCCCTCGGGGGGCGCATCGGGGAGCTGTTTTTT TRBJ2-2 few TRBV28 - 15
CAWTRGNQPQHF TGTGCCTGGACCCGGGGCAATCAGCCCCAGCATTTT TRBJ1-5 - TRBV30 - 12
CASSLAGSYNEQFF TGTGCCAGCAGCTTGGCTGGTTCCTACAATGAGCAGTTCTTC TRBJ2-1 - TRBV7-3 - 14
CASSRDYRRGSYEQYF TGTGCCAGCAGTCGCGACTACAGAAGAGGTTCCTACGAGCAGTACTTC TRBJ2-7 - TRBV2 - 16
CASSFGGPGNYEQYF TGTGCCAGCAGTTTTGGTGGCCCAGGGAACTACGAGCAGTACTTC TRBJ2-7 - TRBV28 - 15
CASRGGTSGTDTQYF TGTGCCAGCAGGGGGGGGACTAGCGGCACAGATACGCAGTATTTT TRBJ2-3 - TRBV21-1 - 15
CASSHLAGQYF TGTGCCAGCAGCCATCTAGCCGGGCAGTACTTC TRBJ2-7 - TRBV14 - 11
CASSHGGQVTLGAFF TGCGCCAGCAGCCATGGGGGACAGGTGACACTTGGAGCTTTCTTT TRBJ1-1 - TRBV5-1 TRBD1 15
CASRDRQLVNEQFF TGTGCCAGCAGGGACAGACAACTTGTCAATGAGCAGTTCTTC TRBJ2-1 - TRBV6-1 - 14
CASSLGGDTSYEQYF TGTGCCAGCAGCTTAGGAGGGGACACCTCCTACGAGCAGTACTTC TRBJ2-7 - TRBV7-9 - 15
CASSGQGGNTEAFF TGTGCCAGCAGTGGACAGGGGGGGAACACTGAAGCTTTCTTT TRBJ1-1 - TRBV2 TRBD1 14
CASSQLAGGLSGTAYEQYF TGTGCCAGCAGCCAGCTAGCGGGAGGATTGTCTGGGACCGCCTACGAGCAGTACTTC TRBJ2-7 - TRBV4-2 TRBD2 19
CASSLAGGSSGANVLTF TGTGCCAGCTCACTAGCGGGGGGGTCCTCTGGGGCCAACGTCCTGACTTTC TRBJ2-6 few TRBV7-3 TRBD2 17